The 25 T cell receptor beta chains listed next were all sequenced from one sample in a study of human T cells and chemical hapten exposure. Time point defined: patch test 1, 2 weeks after DPC sensitization. Treatment in this sample: therapeutic diphenylcyclopropenone sensitization with weekly scalp DPC. A single record per CDR3 protein comes from TCRdb applying MiXCR to the RACE reads. The sample lists fewer than 500,000 distinct CDR3 sequences; 4% to 5.5% were seen once. Sequences were derived from whole blood, sampled in connection with sensitization to the hapten diphenylcyclopropenone (DPC). These receptors were taken from a woman between 45 and 65 years old with alopecia areata. Some clones in this sample may be carry-over from other donors' samples.

This clonotype was found many times. The genes are TRBV7-9 and TRBJ1-2, with D perhaps matching TRBD1 (6 bases). The CDR3 sequence is 16 residues long. Trimming removed 3 bases from V and 0 bases from J, with 14 bases in between. Germline V gene lookup returns CDR1 SEHNR and CDR2 FQNEAQ (reference sequence). CDR3 in amino acids: CASSFSGGGPNYGYTF. CDR3 DNA: TGTGCCAGCAGCTTCTCTGGGGGCGGCCCTAACTATGGCTACACCTTC.

The V and J genes are TRBV28 and TRBJ2-1, with 9 bases identical to TRBD2. From germline, CDR1 is MDHEN and CDR2 SYDVKM. The trim removed 6 bases at V and 4 bases at J, leaving 7 bases unmatched. This CDR3 spans 15 amino acids. CDR3 sequence: CASRTGTSRYNEQFF. DNA of the CDR3: TGTGCCAGCAGAACCGGGACTAGCCGTTACAATGAGCAGTTCTTC.

At least ten counts were recorded for this clonotype. The chain carries TRBV20-1 and TRBJ2-3; possibly TRBD1 for D (6 bases). CDR3 length: 19 amino acids. Germline lookup yields CDR1 DFQATT and CDR2 SNEGSKA (reference sequence). V was trimmed by 0 bases and J by 5 bases, leaving 27 bases between them. The CDR3 reads CSARDRAPPLGGYIDTQYF. In DNA, the CDR3 is TGCAGTGCTAGAGATCGTGCTCCACCCTTAGGGGGTTATATAGATACGCAGTATTTT.

This clonotype was observed at least ten times. Here the CDR3 reads CASSLTGFSYEQYF. CDR3 DNA sequence: TGTGCCAGCAGTTTAACAGGTTTTTCCTACGAGCAGTACTTC. The chain joins TRBV28 to TRBJ2-7, with D possibly matching TRBD1 (5 bases). The germline V gene has CDR1 MDHEN and CDR2 SYDVKM. CDR3 length: 14 amino acids. V was pared by 2 bases and J by 1 base, with 9 bases between.

This clonotype came up many times. This rearrangement joins TRBV12-3 or TRBV12-4 to TRBJ1-5; TRBD1 agrees at 7 bases. This CDR3 is built from 14 residues. The trim removed 4 bases at V and 6 bases at J, leaving 6 bases unmatched. CDR3 sequence reads: CASSSIAGGQPQHF. The CDR3 nucleotides are TGTGCCAGCAGTTCGATCGCAGGGGGTCAGCCCCAGCATTTT.

The table lists this clonotype with many counts. The CDR3, as DNA: TGCAGCGTTGGGGACTCTACAGATACGCAGTATTTT. It is translated as CSVGDSTDTQYF. V gene TRBV29-1 combines with J gene TRBJ2-3, with a possible D match to TRBD2 (6 bases). Per the germline V gene, CDR1 is SQVTM and CDR2 is ANQGSEA. The CDR3 has 12 amino acids. The V end lost 4 bases, the J end lost 3 bases, and 8 bases lay between the germline ends.

This clonotype was recorded at least ten times. The chain carries TRBV11-2 and TRBJ2-2; no clear D gene. The germline V gene has CDR1 SGHAT and CDR2 FQNNGV. This CDR3 is 15 amino acids long. V was pared by 1 base and J by 0 bases, with 6 bases between. In DNA form, the CDR3 reads TGTGCCAGCAGCTTAGTTGGTTCGAACACCGGGGAGCTGTTTTTT. Translation: CASSLVGSNTGELFF.

This clonotype came up a few times. The chain has TRBV6-6 and TRBJ1-1, with 8 bases identical to TRBD1. The CDR3 length is 17 residues. The V gene's germline CDR1 is MNHNY and CDR2 SVGAGI (reference sequence). Trimming removed 6 bases from V and 0 bases from J; junction bases left unmatched: 12. The CDR3 DNA reads TGTGCCAGCAGCTGGACAGGGAATCCGTTAATGAACACTGAAGCTTTCTTT. This gives the protein CASSWTGNPLMNTEAFF.

This clonotype occurred many times. The chain employs TRBV29-1 and TRBJ2-2; the match to TRBD2 covers 14 bases. This CDR3 contains 14 residues. Trimming removed 7 bases from V and 3 bases from J; junction bases left unmatched: 1. Germline V gene sequence: CDR1 SQVTM, CDR2 ANQGSEA. Here the CDR3 reads CSAGLAGDTGELFF. CDR3 nucleotide sequence: TGCAGCGCGGGACTAGCGGGAGACACCGGGGAGCTGTTTTTT.

This clonotype has at least ten counts. The V and J genes are TRBV6-6 and TRBJ2-1; a weak D match, TRBD2 (7 bases). Per germline, CDR1 MNHNY and CDR2 SVGAGI (reference sequence). Trimming took 4 bases from V and 5 from J, leaving 15 bases between them. This CDR3 region has 15 residues. CDR3 sequence: CASSLGAGVDNEQFF. DNA of the CDR3: TGTGCCAGCAGTTTGGGGGCGGGAGTCGACAATGAGCAGTTCTTC.

The sample holds one count of this clonotype. A read error is possible here, since a much larger clone lies one base away. This sequence joins TRBV12-3 or TRBV12-4 and TRBJ1-1, with D possibly being TRBD1 (6 bases). This CDR3 region has 14 residues. V gave up 10 bases and J gave up 5 bases, with 20 bases separating them. DNA for the CDR3: TGTGCCAACAGGGCGGGACACCTGGGAACTGAAGCTTTCTTT. It translates to CANRAGHLGTEAFF.

In its sample, this clonotype was seen many times. V gene TRBV15 combines with J gene TRBJ2-2, with TRBD2 matching over 10 bases. Trimming took 3 bases from V and 3 from J; bases not matched to a gene: 1. The CDR3 sequence is 15 residues long. Germline values: CDR1 LNHNV, CDR2 YYDKDF (reference sequence). The CDR3 nucleotides read TGTGCCACCAGCAGCCTAGCGGGAGACACCGGGGAGCTGTTTTTT. This sequence encodes CATSSLAGDTGELFF.

This clonotype was observed a few times. The chain carries TRBV25-1 and TRBJ1-1; maybe TRBD1 (6 bases). CDR1 MGHDK and CDR2 SYGVNS come from the germline V gene. Trimming took off 6 bases at V and 4 bases at J, with 9 bases between the two ends. The CDR3 consists of 12 residues. CDR3 bases: TGTGCCAGCAGGGAGGGGGTCACTGAAGCTTTCTTT. As protein: CASREGVTEAFF.

The table lists this clonotype with a few counts. The J gene is TRBJ1-1, the V gene TRBV7-9; D might be TRBD1 (5 bases). Trimming removed 4 bases at V and 0 bases at J, with 9 bases between. Germline V gene data show CDR1 as SEHNR and CDR2 as FQNEAQ (reference sequence). This CDR3 comprises 14 residues. The DNA of the CDR3 is TGTGCCAGCAGCTGGGGCCAGGTGAACACTGAAGCTTTCTTT. This encodes CASSWGQVNTEAFF.

This clonotype appeared many times. CDR3 DNA: TGCAGCGTCGGACAGCGTAATGAAAAACTGTTTTTT. As protein: CSVGQRNEKLFF. The V call is TRBV29-1, the J call TRBJ1-4; tentative D call: TRBD1 (6 bases). Between the trimmed V and J ends, which lost 6 bases and 4 bases, there was a span of 9 bases. CDR3 size: 12 residues. The germline gives CDR1 SQVTM, CDR2 ANQGSEA.

This clonotype was seen ten or more times. The rearrangement uses TRBV12-3 or TRBV12-4 and TRBJ1-4; D not resolved. The CDR3 loop spans 11 amino acids. Trimming stripped 6 bases from V and 8 bases from J, with 7 bases between. In nucleotides, the CDR3 is TGTGCCAGCAGCTTTGGGGAAAAACTGTTTTTT. Translation gives CASSFGEKLFF.

This clonotype was detected ten times or more. The chain combines TRBV12-3 or TRBV12-4 with TRBJ2-1, with 8 bases matching TRBD2. The CDR3 has 14 residues. Germline trimming cut 5 bases from V and 5 bases from J; bases unmatched to any gene: 5. The CDR3 loop reads CASSPGGANNEQFF. The CDR3 DNA follows: TGTGCCAGCAGTCCCGGGGGGGCCAACAATGAGCAGTTCTTC.

The gene calls are TRBV12-3 or TRBV12-4 and TRBJ2-5; a weak D match, TRBD1 (5 bases). This CDR3 spans 14 amino acids. Trimming pared 2 bases from V and 0 bases from J, leaving 7 bases between. The DNA for the CDR3 is TGTGCCAGCAGTTTAAGACAGTACCAAGAGACCCAGTACTTC. Translation gives CASSLRQYQETQYF.

V gene TRBV14 combines with J gene TRBJ1-1; D not resolved. Trimming pared 1 base from V and 1 base from J, leaving 10 bases between. The CDR3 runs to 15 residues. CDR1 is SGHDN and CDR2 is FVKESK in the germline V gene. CDR3 DNA sequence: TGTGCCAGCAGCCAAGTGCGCAACCCGAACACTGAAGCTTTCTTT. Encoded protein: CASSQVRNPNTEAFF. The whole variable domain, filled in from reference TRBV14 and TRBJ1-1, reads EAGVTQFPSHSVIEKGQTVTLRCDPISGHDNLYWYRRVMGKEIKFLLHFVKESKQDESGMPNNRFLAERTGGTYSTLKVQPAELEDSGVYFCASSQVRNPNTEAFFGQGTRLTVV.

In this sample, this clonotype turned up many times. The V and J genes are TRBV4-2 and TRBJ1-1; TRBD1 aligns across 9 bases. The germline gives CDR1 LGHNA, CDR2 YNFKEQ. There are 16 residues in the CDR3. The V segment lost 4 bases and the J segment 3 bases; nucleotides outside the gene matches: 9. The CDR3 region is CASSLKWDRADTEAFF. The CDR3 DNA sequence: TGTGCCAGCAGCCTGAAATGGGACAGGGCGGACACTGAAGCTTTCTTT.

The V gene is TRBV4-1, the J gene TRBJ1-5; a weak D match, TRBD1 (5 bases). The CDR3 length is 16 residues. The V end lost 2 bases, the J end lost 7 bases, and 18 bases lay between the germline ends. The germline gives CDR1 MGHRA, CDR2 YSYEKL. CDR3 loop: CASSQWEGKRGQPQHF. In DNA form, the CDR3 reads TGCGCCAGCAGCCAATGGGAGGGGAAGCGGGGGCAGCCCCAGCATTTT.

The sample holds many counts of this clonotype. This chain joins TRBV4-1 and TRBJ2-1; possibly TRBD1 for D (5 bases). CDR3 length equals 16 residues. The V end lost 4 bases, the J end lost 2 bases, and 15 bases lay between the germline ends. CDR1 is MGHRA, CDR2 YSYEKL, per germline. CDR3 sequence reads: CASSPTEQGAYNEQFF. CDR3 DNA sequence: TGCGCCAGCAGCCCAACAGAGCAGGGCGCCTACAATGAGCAGTTCTTC.

In its sample, this clonotype was seen many times. The rearrangement links TRBV9 to TRBJ2-2; D unclear. The CDR3 has 13 amino acids. The V gene lost 2 bases and the J gene lost 2 bases, with 4 bases spanning the gap. Germline CDR1 and CDR2: SGDLS and YYNGEE. Written as DNA, the CDR3 is TGTGCCAGCAGCGTGCCAAACACCGGGGAGCTGTTTTTT. Protein product: CASSVPNTGELFF.

This clonotype was detected many times. The CDR3 protein is CASSLGGWHGYTF. The CDR3 DNA sequence: TGTGCCAGCAGTTTAGGAGGATGGCATGGCTACACCTTC. The rearrangement uses TRBV12-3 or TRBV12-4 and TRBJ1-2; D not certain. V lost 1 base, J lost 6 bases, and 9 bases lay in between. The CDR3 is 13 amino acids.

J is TRBJ2-7 and V is TRBV5-1, with a possible D match to TRBD1 (6 bases). CDR1 and CDR2 from the germline V gene are SGHRS and YFSETQ. V was clipped by 0 bases and J by 5 bases, with 9 bases between them. This CDR3 has 13 residues. CDR3 loop: CASSLDRVNEQYF. CDR3 DNA sequence: TGCGCCAGCAGCTTGGACAGGGTCAACGAGCAGTACTTC. The whole variable domain, filled in from reference TRBV5-1 and TRBJ2-7, reads KAGVTQTPRYLIKTRGQQVTLSCSPISGHRSVSWYQQTPGQGLQFLFEYFSETQRNKGNFPGRFSGRQFSNSRSEMNVSTLELGDSALYLCASSLDRVNEQYFGPGTRLTVT.